The 11 T cell receptor beta chains given below trace back to one sample, sequenced in a study of CD8 T cells in ankylosing spondylitis. TCRdb used MiXCR to reprocess the 5' RACE reads, holding one entry per CDR3 protein. This table has 24,000 or so distinct CDR3 sequences, 13% appearing once. The sample comprised blood. The receptors originated from a male donor with ankylosing spondylitis or in good health (not recorded which).

This clonotype occurred many times. Written as DNA, the CDR3 is TGTGCCAGCAGCCGTACCTGGGCCCTCGGGAATGAGCAGTTCTTC. Translated, it gives CASSRTWALGNEQFF. The J gene is TRBJ2-1, the V gene TRBV13; D ambiguous. The CDR3 covers 15 residues. Germline V gene lookup returns CDR1 PRHDT and CDR2 FYEKMQ (reference sequence). Trimming took 5 bases from V and 7 from J, leaving 18 bases between them.

This chain links TRBV20-1 with TRBJ2-1, with 10 nucleotides matching TRBD2. CDR1 is DFQATT and CDR2 is SNEGSKA in the germline V gene (reference sequence). This CDR3 region has 14 residues. After removal of 3 bases from V and 6 bases from J, the junction contained 5 bases not matched to a gene. The CDR3 sequence: CSARGLARINEQFF. CDR3 DNA sequence: TGCAGTGCTAGGGGACTAGCGAGGATCAATGAGCAGTTCTTC.

Ten or more counts support this clonotype. The V call is TRBV20-1, the J call TRBJ1-5; TRBD1 agrees at 8 bases. V trimming: 2 bases; J trimming: 5 bases; junction bases outside the gene matches: 8. The CDR3 covers 15 residues. The germline V gene encodes CDR1 DFQATT and CDR2 SNEGSKA (reference sequence). CDR3 loop: CSARPRQGMDQPQHF. CDR3 coding DNA: TGCAGTGCTAGACCTAGACAGGGGATGGATCAGCCCCAGCATTTT.

The chain links TRBV6-5 to TRBJ1-4; 7 bases are a match to TRBD1. CDR3 length equals 16 residues. The V gene's germline CDR1 is MNHEY and CDR2 SVGAGI. V lost 4 bases, J lost 8 bases, and 13 bases stayed unmatched. CDR3 amino acids: CASSSPRQGEGEKLFF. DNA of the CDR3: TGTGCCAGCAGTTCCCCAAGACAGGGAGAGGGGGAAAAACTGTTTTTT.

This clonotype was observed many times. The chain uses TRBV28 and TRBJ1-4; D perhaps matches TRBD1 (5 bases). Germline-derived CDR1 and CDR2 are MDHEN and SYDVKM. The V and J ends lost 3 bases and 4 bases respectively, with 12 bases between them. CDR3 size: 15 residues. In nucleotides, the CDR3 is TGTGCCAGCAGTTTGGGGGGGAACGGTAATGAAAAACTGTTTTTT. Amino acids: CASSLGGNGNEKLFF.

The chain has TRBV28 and TRBJ2-2, with D perhaps TRBD2 (6 bases). Trimming cost V 6 bases and J 2 bases, with 10 bases left between them. CDR3 length: 14 amino acids. Germline-derived CDR1 and CDR2 are MDHEN and SYDVKM. CDR3 in DNA: TGTGCCAGCAGCGGGGACTTCAACACCGGGGAGCTGTTTTTT. Protein product: CASSGDFNTGELFF.

The rearrangement uses TRBV7-2 and TRBJ2-1; maybe TRBD2 (6 bases). Germline CDR1 is SGHTA and CDR2 is FQGNSA. V dropped 2 bases and J dropped 7 bases, with 18 bases sitting between them. The length of the CDR3 is 16 residues. Here the CDR3 reads CASSLQGGKVRNEQFF. In DNA, the CDR3 is TGTGCCAGCAGCTTACAAGGCGGGAAGGTCAGGAATGAGCAGTTCTTC.

This clonotype came up many times. The chain couples TRBV28 to TRBJ2-3; D not certain. Trimming cost V 8 bases and J 2 bases, with 14 bases left between them. The CDR3 length is 14 residues. The germline CDR1 and CDR2 sequences are MDHEN and SYDVKM. DNA of the CDR3: TGTGCCAGCTCCCAGACCAGAGCCACAGATACGCAGTATTTT. Amino acids: CASSQTRATDTQYF.

This clonotype was seen many times. This chain joins TRBV15 and TRBJ2-1; D gene ambiguous. CDR3 length: 13 residues. Trimming took 8 bases from V and 0 from J, leaving 8 bases between them. The germline CDR1 and CDR2 sequences are LNHNV and YYDKDF (reference sequence). Written as DNA, the CDR3 is TGTGCCACCGGGAATCTCTCCTACAATGAGCAGTTCTTC. This codes for CATGNLSYNEQFF. Complete variable domain (other parts from reference TRBV15 and TRBJ2-1): DAMVIQNPRYQVTQFGKPVTLSCSQTLNHNVMYWYQQKSSQAPKLLFHYYDKDFNNEADTPDNFQSRRPNTSFCFLDIRSPGLGDTAMYLCATGNLSYNEQFFGPGTRLTVL.

V and J are TRBV5-6 and TRBJ2-4; D ambiguous. In germline, CDR1 is SGHDT, CDR2 YYEEEE. Trimming shortened V by 5 bases and J by 4 bases, and 7 bases separated the two germline ends. The CDR3 length is 12 residues. The CDR3 loop reads CASRGMKNIQYF. The CDR3 DNA reads TGTGCCAGCAGAGGAATGAAAAACATTCAGTACTTC.

With respect to this clonotype: A much larger clonotype is one base distant, so this may be a read error. Lacking the conserved final phenylalanine or tryptophan, this CDR3 likely reflects a read error. The V call is TRBV29-1, the J call TRBJ2-2, with TRBD1 matching 10 bases. The CDR3 is 14 residues long. Trimming removed 7 bases from V and 4 bases from J; junction bases left unmatched: 6. CDR1 SQVTM and CDR2 ANQGSEA come from the germline V gene. The CDR3 protein is CSAYRDRGTGELFL. The CDR3 region has the DNA TGCAGCGCTTACCGGGACAGGGGCACCGGGGAGCTGTTTCTT.